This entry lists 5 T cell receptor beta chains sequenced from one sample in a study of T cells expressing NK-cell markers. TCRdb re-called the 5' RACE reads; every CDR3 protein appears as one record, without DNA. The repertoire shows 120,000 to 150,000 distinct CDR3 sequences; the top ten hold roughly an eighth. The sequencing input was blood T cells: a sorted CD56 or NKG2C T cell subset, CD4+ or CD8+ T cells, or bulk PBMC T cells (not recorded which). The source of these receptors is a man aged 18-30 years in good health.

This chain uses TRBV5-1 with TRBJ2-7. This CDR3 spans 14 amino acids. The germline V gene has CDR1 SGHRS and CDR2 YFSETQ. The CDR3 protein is CASSLEKGYDEQYF.

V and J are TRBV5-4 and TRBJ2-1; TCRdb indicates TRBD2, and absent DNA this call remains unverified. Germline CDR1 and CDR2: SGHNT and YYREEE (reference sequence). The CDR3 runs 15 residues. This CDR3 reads CASSLVISGHNEQFF.

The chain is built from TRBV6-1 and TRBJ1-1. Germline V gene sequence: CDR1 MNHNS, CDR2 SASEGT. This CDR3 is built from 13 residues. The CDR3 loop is CASSGDPNTEAFF.

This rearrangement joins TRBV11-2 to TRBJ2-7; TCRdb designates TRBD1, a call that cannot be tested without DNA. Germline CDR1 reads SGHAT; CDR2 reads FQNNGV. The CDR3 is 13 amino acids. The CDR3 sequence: CASSSSPRDEQYF.

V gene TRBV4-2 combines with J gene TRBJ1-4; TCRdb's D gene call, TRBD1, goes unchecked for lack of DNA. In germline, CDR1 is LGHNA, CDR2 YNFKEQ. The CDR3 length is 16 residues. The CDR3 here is CASSQDFRQGDEKLFF.